The TCR beta chain described here comes from a study of lymphopenia after photon versus proton radiotherapy. About this clone itself: Antigen specificity is unknown.

Whole-study findings and limits: Better survival with proton therapy was suggested as possible, not demonstrated. After lymphocyte nadir, photon-treated repertoires showed oligoclonal expansion, especially CD8+ Temra.

The CDR3 has 16 residues. J gave up 9 bases and V 6 bases, and 16 bases lay outside the gene matches. CDR1 is LNHDA, CDR2 SQIVND, per germline (reference sequence). Some clones are missing from TCRdb's copy, which holds only in-frame ones; the method was immunoSEQ multiplex PCR. The table has about 53,000 clones, around 88% seen once. The sequence was obtained from a man aged 50-59 years with gastric cancer. Specimen: peripheral blood, collected from a patient treated with photon-based radiotherapy. The gene calls are TRBV19 and TRBJ2-1, with TRBD2 matching 8 bases. The CDR3 DNA is TGTGCCAGTAGATTAGGGGAAGCGGGAGATATATCTGAGCAGTTCTTC. As protein: CASRLGEAGDISEQFF. The variable domain in full, with the rest retrieved from reference TRBV19 and TRBJ2-1, is DGGITQSPKYLFRKEGQNVTLSCEQNLNHDAMYWYRQDPGQGLRLIYYSQIVNDFQKGDIAEGYSVSREKKESFPLTVTSAQKNPTAFYLCASRLGEAGDISEQFFGPGTRLTVL.